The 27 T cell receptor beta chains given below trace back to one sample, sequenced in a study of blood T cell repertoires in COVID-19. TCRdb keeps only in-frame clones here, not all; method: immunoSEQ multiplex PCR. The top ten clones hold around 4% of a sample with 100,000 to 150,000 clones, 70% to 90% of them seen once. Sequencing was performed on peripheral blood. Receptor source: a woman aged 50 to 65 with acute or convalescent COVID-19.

In nucleotides, the CDR3 is TGTGCCAGCAGTTTAGGGCTAGCGACCACCTACGAGCAGTACTTC. It is translated as CASSLGLATTYEQYF. V and J are TRBV28 and TRBJ2-7, with D maybe TRBD2 (6 bases). V lost 2 bases and J 2 bases, leaving 13 bases between the germline ends. Germline assignment: CDR1 MDHEN and CDR2 SYDVKM. There are 15 residues in the CDR3.

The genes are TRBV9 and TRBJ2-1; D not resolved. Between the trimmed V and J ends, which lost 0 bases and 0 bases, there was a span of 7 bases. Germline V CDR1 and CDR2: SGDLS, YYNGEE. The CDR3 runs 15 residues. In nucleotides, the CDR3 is TGTGCCAGCAGCGTAGCCCCGAGCTCCTACAATGAGCAGTTCTTC. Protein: CASSVAPSSYNEQFF.

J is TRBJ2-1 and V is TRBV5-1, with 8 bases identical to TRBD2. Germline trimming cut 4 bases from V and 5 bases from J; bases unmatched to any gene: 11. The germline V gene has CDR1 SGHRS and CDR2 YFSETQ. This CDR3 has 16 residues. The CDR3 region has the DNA TGCGCCAGCAGCCGTCTGGAAGCGGGGGTCAACAATGAGCAGTTCTTC. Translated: CASSRLEAGVNNEQFF.

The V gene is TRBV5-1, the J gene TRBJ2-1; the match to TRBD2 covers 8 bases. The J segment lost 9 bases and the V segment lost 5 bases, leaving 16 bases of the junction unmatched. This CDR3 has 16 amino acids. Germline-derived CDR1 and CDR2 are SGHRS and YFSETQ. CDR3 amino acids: CASRPPGSGNVGEQFF. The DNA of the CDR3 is TGCGCCAGCAGGCCCCCAGGTAGCGGGAATGTAGGTGAGCAGTTCTTC.

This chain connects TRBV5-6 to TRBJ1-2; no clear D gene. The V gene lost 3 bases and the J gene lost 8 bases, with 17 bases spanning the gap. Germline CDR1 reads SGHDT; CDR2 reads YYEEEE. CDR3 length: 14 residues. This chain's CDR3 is CASSSPLRGLGYTF. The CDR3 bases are TGTGCCAGCAGCTCCCCTCTCAGAGGGTTGGGCTACACCTTC.

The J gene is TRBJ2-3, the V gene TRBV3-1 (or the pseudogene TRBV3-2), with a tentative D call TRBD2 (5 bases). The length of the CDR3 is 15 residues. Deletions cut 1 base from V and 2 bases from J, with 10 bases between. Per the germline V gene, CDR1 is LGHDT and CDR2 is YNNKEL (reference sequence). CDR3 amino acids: CASSQAADYTDTQYF. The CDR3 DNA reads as TGTGCCAGCAGCCAAGCAGCGGATTACACAGATACGCAGTATTTT.

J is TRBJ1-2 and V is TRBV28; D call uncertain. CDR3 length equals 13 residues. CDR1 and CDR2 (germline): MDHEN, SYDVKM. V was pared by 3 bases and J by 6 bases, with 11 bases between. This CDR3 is CASSFRAGHGYTF. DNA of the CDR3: TGTGCCAGCAGTTTTCGCGCCGGTCATGGCTACACCTTC.

The CDR3 spells CASSPWTVTYEQYF. CDR3 coding DNA: TGTGCCAGCAGCCCGTGGACAGTAACCTACGAGCAGTACTTC. This chain connects TRBV5-6 to TRBJ2-7; tentatively, D is TRBD1 (6 bases). The CDR3 runs 14 residues. Germline V gene sequence: CDR1 SGHDT, CDR2 YYEEEE. Trimming shortened V by 4 bases and J by 2 bases, and 13 bases separated the two germline ends.

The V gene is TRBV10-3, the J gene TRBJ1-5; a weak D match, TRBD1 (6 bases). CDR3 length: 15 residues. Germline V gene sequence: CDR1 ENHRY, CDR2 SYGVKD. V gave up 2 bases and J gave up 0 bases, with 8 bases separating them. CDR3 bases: TGTGCCATCAGTGAGACAGGGAATAGCAATCAGCCCCAGCATTTT. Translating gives CAISETGNSNQPQHF.

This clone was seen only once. As DNA, the CDR3 is TGTGCCAGCAGTTTGGGGGCTGGCTGGGGCTACACCTTC. As protein: CASSLGAGWGYTF. The J gene is TRBJ1-2, the V gene TRBV6-5, with TRBD1 as a possible D gene (6 bases). There are 13 residues in the CDR3. Germline CDR1 MNHEY, CDR2 SVGAGI. V shed 4 bases and J shed 8 bases, with 14 bases lying between them.

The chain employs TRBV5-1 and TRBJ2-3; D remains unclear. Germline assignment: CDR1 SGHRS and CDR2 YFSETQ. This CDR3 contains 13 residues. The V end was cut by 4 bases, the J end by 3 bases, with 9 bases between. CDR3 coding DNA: TGCGCCAGCAGCCTAGAGAGTACAGATACGCAGTATTTT. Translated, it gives CASSLESTDTQYF.

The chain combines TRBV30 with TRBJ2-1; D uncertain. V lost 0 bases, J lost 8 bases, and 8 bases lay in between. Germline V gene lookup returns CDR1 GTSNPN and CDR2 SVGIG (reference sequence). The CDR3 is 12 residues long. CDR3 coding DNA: TGTGCCTGGAGTGTGGCTTCCCATGAGCAGTTCTTC. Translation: CAWSVASHEQFF.

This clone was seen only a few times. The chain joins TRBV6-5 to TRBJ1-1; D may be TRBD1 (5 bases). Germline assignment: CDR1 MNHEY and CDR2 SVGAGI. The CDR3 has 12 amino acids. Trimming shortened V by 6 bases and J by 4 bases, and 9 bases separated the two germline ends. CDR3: CASSQGFTEAFF. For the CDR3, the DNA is TGTGCCAGCAGCCAGGGTTTCACTGAAGCTTTCTTT.

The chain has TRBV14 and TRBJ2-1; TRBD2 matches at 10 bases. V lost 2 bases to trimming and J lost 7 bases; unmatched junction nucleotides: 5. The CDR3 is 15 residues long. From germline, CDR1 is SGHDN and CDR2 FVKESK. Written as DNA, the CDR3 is TGTGCCAGCAGCCAATTAGCGGGAGGACAAAATGAGCAGTTCTTC. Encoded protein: CASSQLAGGQNEQFF.

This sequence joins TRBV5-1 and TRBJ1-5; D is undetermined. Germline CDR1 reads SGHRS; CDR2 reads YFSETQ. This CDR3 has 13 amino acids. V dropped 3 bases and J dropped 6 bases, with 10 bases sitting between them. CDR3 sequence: CASSSEPGQPQHF. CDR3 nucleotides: TGCGCCAGCAGCTCTGAGCCGGGTCAGCCCCAGCATTTT.

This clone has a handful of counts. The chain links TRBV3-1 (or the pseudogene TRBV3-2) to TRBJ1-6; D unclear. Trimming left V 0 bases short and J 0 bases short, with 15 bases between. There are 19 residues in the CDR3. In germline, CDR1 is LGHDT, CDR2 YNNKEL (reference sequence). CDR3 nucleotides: TGTGCCAGCAGCCAAGATCTAGTGAGTTCCAGCTCCTATAATTCACCCCTCCACTTT. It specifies CASSQDLVSSSSYNSPLHF.

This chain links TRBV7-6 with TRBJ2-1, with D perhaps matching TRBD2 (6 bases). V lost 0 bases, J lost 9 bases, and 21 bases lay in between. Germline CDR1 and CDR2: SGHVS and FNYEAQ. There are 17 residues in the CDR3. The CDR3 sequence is CASSLAPSAVRNTEQFF. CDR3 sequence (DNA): TGTGCCAGCAGCTTAGCTCCTAGCGCCGTAAGGAATACTGAGCAGTTCTTC.

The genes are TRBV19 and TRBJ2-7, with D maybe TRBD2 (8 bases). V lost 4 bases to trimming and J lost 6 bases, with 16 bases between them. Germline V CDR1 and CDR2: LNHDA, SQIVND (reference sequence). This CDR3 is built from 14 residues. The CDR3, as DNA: TGTGCCAGTAGTAGCTCGGGAGGGACAGTCGAGCAGTACTTC. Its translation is CASSSSGGTVEQYF.

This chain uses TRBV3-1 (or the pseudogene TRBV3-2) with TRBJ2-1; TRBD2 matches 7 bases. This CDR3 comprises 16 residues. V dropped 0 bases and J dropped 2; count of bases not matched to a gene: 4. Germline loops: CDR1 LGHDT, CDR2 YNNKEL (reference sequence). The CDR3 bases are TGTGCCAGCAGCCAAGAGCTCCGGGGGGCCTACAATGAGCAGTTCTTC. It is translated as CASSQELRGAYNEQFF.

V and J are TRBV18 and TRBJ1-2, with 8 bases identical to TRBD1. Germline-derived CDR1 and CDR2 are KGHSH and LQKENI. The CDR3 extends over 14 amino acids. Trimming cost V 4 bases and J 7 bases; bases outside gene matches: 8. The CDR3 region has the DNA TGTGCCAGCTCACAGGAGACAGGGGAAATTGGCTACACCTTC. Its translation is CASSQETGEIGYTF.

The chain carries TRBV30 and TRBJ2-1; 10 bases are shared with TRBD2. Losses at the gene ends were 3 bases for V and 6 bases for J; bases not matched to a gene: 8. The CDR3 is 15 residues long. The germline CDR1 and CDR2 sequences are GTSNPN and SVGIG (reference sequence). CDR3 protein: CAWRSGTSELNEQFF. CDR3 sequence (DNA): TGTGCCTGGAGGTCTGGGACTAGCGAACTCAATGAGCAGTTCTTC.

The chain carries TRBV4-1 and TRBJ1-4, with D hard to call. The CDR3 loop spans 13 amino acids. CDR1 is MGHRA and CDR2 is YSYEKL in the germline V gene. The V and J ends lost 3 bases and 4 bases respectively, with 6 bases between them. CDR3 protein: CASSHRSNEKLFF. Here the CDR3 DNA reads TGCGCCAGCAGCCATCGCAGTAATGAAAAACTGTTTTTT.

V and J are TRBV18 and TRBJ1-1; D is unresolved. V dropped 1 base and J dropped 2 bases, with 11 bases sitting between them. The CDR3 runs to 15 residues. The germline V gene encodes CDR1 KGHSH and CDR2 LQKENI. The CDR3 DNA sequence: TGTGCCAGCTCACCACGGGTCTCGGGAAACACTGAAGCTTTCTTT. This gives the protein CASSPRVSGNTEAFF.

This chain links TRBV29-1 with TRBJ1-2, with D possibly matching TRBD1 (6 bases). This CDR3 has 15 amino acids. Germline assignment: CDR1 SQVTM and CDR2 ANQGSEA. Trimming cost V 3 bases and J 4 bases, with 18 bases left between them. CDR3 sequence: CSVDTGIQGPYGYTF. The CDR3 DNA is TGCAGCGTTGATACGGGGATACAGGGACCCTATGGCTACACCTTC.

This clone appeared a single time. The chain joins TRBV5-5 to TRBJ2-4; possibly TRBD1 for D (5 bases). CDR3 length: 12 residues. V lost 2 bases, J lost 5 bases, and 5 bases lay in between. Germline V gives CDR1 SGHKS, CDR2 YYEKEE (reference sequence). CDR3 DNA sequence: TGTGCCAGCAGCTTCAGGGAAAACATTCAGTACTTC. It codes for CASSFRENIQYF.

The CDR3 DNA reads TGTGCCAGCAGCTTGGGGGCAGGGCCCAATGAGCAGTTCTTC. It encodes CASSLGAGPNEQFF. The J gene is TRBJ2-1, the V gene TRBV5-5, with D possibly being TRBD1 (5 bases). V was cut by 0 bases and J by 6 bases, with 10 bases left in between. The CDR3 spans 14 residues. The germline V gene encodes CDR1 SGHKS and CDR2 YYEKEE (reference sequence).

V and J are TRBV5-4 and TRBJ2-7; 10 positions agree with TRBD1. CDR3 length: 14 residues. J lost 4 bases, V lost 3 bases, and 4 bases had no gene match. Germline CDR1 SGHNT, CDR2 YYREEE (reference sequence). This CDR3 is CASSWDRGQYEQYF. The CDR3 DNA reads TGTGCCAGCAGCTGGGACAGGGGACAATACGAGCAGTACTTC. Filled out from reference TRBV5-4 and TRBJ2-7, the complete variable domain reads ETGVTQSPTHLIKTRGQQVTLRCSSQSGHNTVSWYQQALGQGPQFIFQYYREEENGRGNFPPRFSGLQFPNYSSELNVNALELDDSALYLCASSWDRGQYEQYFGPGTRLTVT.